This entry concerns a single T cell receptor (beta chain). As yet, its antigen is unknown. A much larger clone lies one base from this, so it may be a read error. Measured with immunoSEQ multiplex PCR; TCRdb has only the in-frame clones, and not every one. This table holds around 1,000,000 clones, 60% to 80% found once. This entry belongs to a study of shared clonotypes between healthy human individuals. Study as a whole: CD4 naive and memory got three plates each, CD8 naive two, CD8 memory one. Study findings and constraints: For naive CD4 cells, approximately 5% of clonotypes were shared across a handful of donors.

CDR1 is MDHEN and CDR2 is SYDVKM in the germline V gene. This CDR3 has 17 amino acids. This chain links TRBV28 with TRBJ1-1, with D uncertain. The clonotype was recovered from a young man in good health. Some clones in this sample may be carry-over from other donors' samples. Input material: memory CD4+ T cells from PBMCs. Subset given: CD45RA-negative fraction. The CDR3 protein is CANSLPTGPLLNTEAFF. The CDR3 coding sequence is TGTGCCAACAGTTTACCTACTGGTCCGCTACTGAACACTGAAGCTTTCTTT.